This is a list of T cell receptor beta chains from one sample in a study of T-cell memory formation after mild COVID-19. TCRdb reanalysed the 5' RACE reads using MiXCR and keeps one entry per CDR3 protein. The table lists 450,000 or so distinct CDR3 sequences, about 19% of them singletons. The specimen was PBMCs or a T cell subset sorted from them (not recorded which). These receptors came from an adult woman who had mild COVID-19 (a few samples of this study predate the infection). Cell type and time point are not known. Both conserved end residues are part of each CDR3. The order of the fields is J gene, clone size, V gene, D gene, CDR3 protein, CDR3 DNA. A D gene is named only where the DNA matches it firmly. Clone size appears in some rows only: once, few, many, or a class for an expanded clone.

>TRBJ2-7|.|TRBV3-1|TRBD1
CASSPRGQGYEQYF
TGTGCCAGCAGCCCTAGGGGACAGGGGTACGAGCAGTACTTC
>TRBJ2-7|.|TRBV2|.
CARREHPIYEQYF
TGTGCCAGACGGGAACACCCGATTTACGAGCAGTACTTC
>TRBJ2-3|.|TRBV4-1|.
CASSQVGERYF
TGCGCCAGCAGCCAAGTGGGGGAGAGGTATTTT
>TRBJ2-7|few|TRBV27|.
CASSWTPAYEQYF
TGTGCCAGCAGTTGGACCCCGGCCTACGAGCAGTACTTC
>TRBJ2-6|once|TRBV5-1|TRBD2
CASSSGGLAGGSGANVLTF
TGCGCCAGCAGCAGCGGGGGGCTAGCGGGAGGCTCTGGGGCCAACGTCCTGACTTTC
>TRBJ2-3|few|TRBV10-3|.
CAISGDTNTQYF
TGTGCCATCAGTGGGGATACGAATACGCAGTATTTT
>TRBJ2-3|.|TRBV15|.
CATSTRQADTQYF
TGTGCCACCAGCACCAGACAGGCAGATACGCAGTATTTT
>TRBJ1-4|few|TRBV5-1|.
CASSPGPQLAEKLFF
TGCGCCAGCAGCCCCGGGCCCCAACTGGCTGAAAAACTGTTTTTT
>TRBJ1-2|.|TRBV6-5|.
CASSWDRGNYGYTF
TGTGCCAGCAGTTGGGACCGCGGGAACTATGGCTACACCTTC
>TRBJ1-6|few|TRBV13|TRBD1
CASSRTGTGDSPLHF
TGTGCCAGCAGCCGGACCGGGACAGGGGATTCACCCCTCCACTTT
>TRBJ2-3|few|TRBV5-5|TRBD1
CASRGGQGTDTQYF
TGTGCCAGCAGGGGGGGACAGGGCACAGATACGCAGTATTTT
>TRBJ1-6|.|TRBV2|TRBD1
CASSPVGQGPYNSPLHF
TGTGCCAGCAGTCCCGTTGGACAGGGCCCCTATAATTCACCCCTCCACTTT
>TRBJ2-1|many|TRBV27|TRBD2
CASSFGSGTYNEQFF
TGTGCCAGCAGTTTTGGAAGCGGGACCTACAATGAGCAGTTCTTC
>TRBJ1-2|few|TRBV5-1|.
CASSHTGRGRDYGYTF
TGCGCCAGCAGCCACACCGGCAGGGGACGTGACTATGGCTACACCTTC
>TRBJ1-5|.|TRBV4-1|.
CASSQGQFNQPQHF
TGCGCCAGCAGCCAAGGACAATTTAATCAGCCCCAGCATTTT
>TRBJ1-2|few|TRBV7-9|.
CASISLGVEYGYTF
TGTGCCAGCATCTCACTGGGGGTGGAGTATGGCTACACCTTC
>TRBJ2-7|few|TRBV20-1|.
CSATNGGLDYEQYF
TGCAGTGCTACAAACGGGGGGCTCGACTACGAGCAGTACTTC
>TRBJ1-3|few|TRBV11-2|TRBD1
CASSLGRGLRGNTIYF
TGTGCCAGCAGCCTCGGGAGGGGGCTAAGAGGAAACACCATATATTTT
>TRBJ1-1|few|TRBV18|TRBD1
CASSPPQTGEAFF
TGTGCCAGCTCACCACCGCAGACAGGGGAAGCTTTCTTT
>TRBJ2-7|.|TRBV29-1|.
CSALLQGFGYEQYF
TGCAGCGCCCTGTTACAGGGTTTCGGCTACGAGCAGTACTTC
>TRBJ2-3|.|TRBV20-1|.
CSAEGAVGGIVDTQYF
TGCAGTGCTGAGGGGGCTGTGGGAGGGATCGTCGATACGCAGTATTTT
>TRBJ2-1|.|TRBV7-9|TRBD1
CASSFGQVPNNEQFF
TGTGCCAGCAGCTTTGGACAGGTTCCCAACAATGAGCAGTTCTTC
>TRBJ2-7|few|TRBV4-1|.
CASSQGSGPSSYEQYF
TGCGCCAGCAGCCAGGGGTCGGGCCCTAGCTCCTACGAGCAGTACTTC
>TRBJ2-7|few|TRBV7-9|TRBD2
CASSLGLAGDQYF
TGTGCCAGCAGCTTAGGGCTAGCGGGGGATCAGTACTTC
>TRBJ2-3|.|TRBV6-2/TRBV6-3|.
CASNNGRPDTQYF
TGTGCCAGCAATAACGGGAGACCAGATACGCAGTATTTT
>TRBJ2-2|.|TRBV5-1|TRBD2
CASSSQTSGALTGELFF
TGCGCCAGCAGCTCTCAGACTAGCGGGGCGCTCACCGGGGAGCTGTTTTTT
>TRBJ2-5|few|TRBV12-3/TRBV12-4|.
CASSFFGGEQETQYF
TGTGCCAGCAGTTTTTTTGGCGGGGAGCAAGAGACCCAGTACTTC
>TRBJ2-3|many|TRBV7-3|.
CASSLTRADTQYF
TGTGCCAGCAGCTTGACTAGAGCAGATACGCAGTATTTT
>TRBJ2-7|.|TRBV7-9|TRBD2
CASSLVVAGGDYEQYF
TGTGCCAGCAGCTTAGTGGTAGCGGGAGGGGACTACGAGCAGTACTTC
>TRBJ1-1|.|TRBV18|.
CASSPASTGAFF
TGTGCCAGCTCACCTGCTTCGACAGGAGCTTTCTTT
>TRBJ1-2|few|TRBV27|TRBD1
CASSSPTGGDGYTF
TGTGCCAGCAGTTCCCCAACAGGGGGCGATGGCTACACCTTC
>TRBJ1-6|few|TRBV27|.
CASSLSGRGSGNSPLHF
TGTGCCAGCAGTTTAAGCGGGCGGGGGTCTGGGAATTCACCCCTCCACTTT
>TRBJ2-3|few|TRBV20-1|TRBD2
CSARGSGTSGRTDTQYF
TGCAGTGCTCGGGGTTCCGGGACTAGCGGGCGCACAGATACGCAGTATTTT
>TRBJ1-2|many|TRBV5-1|TRBD1
CASSKLGTGSGYGYTF
TGCGCCAGCAGCAAGCTTGGGACAGGGTCGGGCTATGGCTACACCTTC
>TRBJ2-1|few|TRBV19|TRBD2
CASSIAASGVYNEQFF
TGTGCCAGTAGTATAGCGGCTAGCGGGGTCTACAATGAGCAGTTCTTC
>TRBJ1-3|.|TRBV5-1|.
CASSSNPGLASGNTIYF
TGCGCCAGCAGCAGCAACCCGGGACTGGCCTCTGGAAACACCATATATTTT
>TRBJ2-1|once|TRBV12-3/TRBV12-4|.
CASNPSGVWNEQFF
TGTGCCAGCAACCCGTCCGGGGTATGGAATGAGCAGTTCTTC
>TRBJ2-2|few|TRBV5-1|TRBD2
CASSFARGYTGELFF
TGCGCCAGCAGCTTCGCGCGGGGGTACACCGGGGAGCTGTTTTTT
>TRBJ2-1|.|TRBV5-1|.
CASSLVVPLNNEQFF
TGCGCCAGCAGCTTGGTAGTCCCGTTAAACAATGAGCAGTTCTTC
>TRBJ2-7|.|TRBV20-1|TRBD1
CSAPHYNRGNEQYF
TGCAGTGCACCCCATTACAACAGGGGAAACGAGCAGTACTTC
>TRBJ2-7|few|TRBV5-1|TRBD1
CASSPAGTGAYEQYF
TGCGCCAGCAGCCCCGCCGGGACAGGGGCCTACGAGCAGTACTTC